Presented here are 23 T cell receptor beta chains from one specimen sequenced in a study of blood T cell repertoires in COVID-19. Sequencing used immunoSEQ multiplex PCR; TCRdb keeps in-frame clones, though not all of them. There are roughly 310,000 clones in the sample; over 85% occur only once, and approximately 2.5% lies in the top ten. Sequencing was done on a sample of PBMCs or T cells enriched from blood (not recorded which). These receptors came from a man between 60 and 75 years old who had recovered from COVID-19.

V usage is TRBV6-2 or TRBV6-3 and J usage is TRBJ2-1, with 7 bases identical to TRBD2. J was trimmed by 5 bases and V by 2 bases; bases with no gene match: 6. Per germline, CDR1 MNHEY and CDR2 SVGEGT. The CDR3 runs to 15 residues. CDR3 in DNA: TGTGCCAGCAGTTACAGCAGCGGGAACCACAATGAGCAGTTCTTC. This sequence encodes CASSYSSGNHNEQFF.

The J gene is TRBJ2-4, the V gene TRBV5-6; the D gene is possibly TRBD2 (5 bases). Trimming left V 2 bases short and J 0 bases short, with 6 bases between. This CDR3 contains 14 residues. Germline values: CDR1 SGHDT, CDR2 YYEEEE. The CDR3 sequence: CASSFGLAKNIQYF. The CDR3 coding sequence is TGTGCCAGCAGCTTTGGACTAGCCAAAAACATTCAGTACTTC.

This clone is a singleton in its sample. The V call is TRBV27, the J call TRBJ1-1, with 9 bases fitting TRBD1. This CDR3 region has 14 residues. Trimming removed 3 bases from V and 7 bases from J; junction bases left unmatched: 6. The germline CDR1 and CDR2 sequences are MNHEY and SMNVEV (reference sequence). CDR3 sequence (DNA): TGTGCCAGCAGTTTGGGACAGGGACTCGATGAAGCTTTCTTT. It encodes CASSLGQGLDEAFF.

This chain uses TRBV19 with TRBJ2-3; D gene unclear. This CDR3 has 16 amino acids. Germline V gene lookup returns CDR1 LNHDA and CDR2 SQIVND (reference sequence). V shed 4 bases and J shed 0 bases, with 14 bases lying between them. The CDR3 DNA sequence: TGTGCCAGTAGTACCGACACCCACCCTAGCACAGATACGCAGTATTTT. Its translation: CASSTDTHPSTDTQYF.

The chain employs TRBV19 and TRBJ1-3; D perhaps matches TRBD1 (5 bases). V shed 3 bases and J shed 0 bases, with 15 bases lying between them. This CDR3 has 17 amino acids. CDR1 is LNHDA, CDR2 SQIVND, per germline (reference sequence). Here the CDR3 reads CASSMVGRGNSGNTIYF. In DNA form, the CDR3 reads TGTGCCAGTAGTATGGTGGGTCGGGGGAACTCTGGAAACACCATATATTTT.

The rearrangement uses TRBV6-6 and TRBJ1-5; 7 bases fit TRBD1. V gave up 6 bases and J gave up 7 bases; unmatched junction bases: 12. Germline values: CDR1 MNHNY, CDR2 SVGAGI (reference sequence). This CDR3 comprises 15 residues. The CDR3 DNA follows: TGTGCCAGCAGCGATCTCGACAGGGTTTGGCAGCCCCAGCATTTT. Translation gives CASSDLDRVWQPQHF.

The chain is built from TRBV27 and TRBJ2-1; TRBD2 aligns across 7 bases. The CDR3 spans 16 residues. Trimming took 5 bases from V and 4 from J; bases not matched to a gene: 11. Germline-derived CDR1 and CDR2 are MNHEY and SMNVEV (reference sequence). The CDR3 spells CASSPQLARLYNEQFF. In DNA, the CDR3 is TGTGCCAGCAGTCCTCAACTAGCGAGGCTGTACAATGAGCAGTTCTTC.

This chain links TRBV2 with TRBJ1-3; D may be TRBD1 (6 bases). This CDR3 is 16 amino acids long. Per the germline V gene, CDR1 is SNHLY and CDR2 is FYNNEI. The V and J ends lost 5 bases and 0 bases respectively, with 14 bases between them. Here the CDR3 reads CASSMDSGNSGNTIYF. CDR3 in DNA: TGTGCCAGCAGTATGGACAGCGGGAACTCTGGAAACACCATATATTTT.

V usage is TRBV5-1 and J usage is TRBJ1-6; D is unresolved. V lost 0 bases and J 0 bases, leaving 7 bases between the germline ends. CDR3 length: 16 residues. Looked up from germline, CDR1 is SGHRS and CDR2 is YFSETQ. The DNA of the CDR3 is TGCGCCAGCAGCTTGGACCTGAGCTCCTATAATTCACCCCTCCACTTT. Translating gives CASSLDLSSYNSPLHF.

The chain combines TRBV3-1 (or the pseudogene TRBV3-2) with TRBJ2-3; D unresolved. This CDR3 contains 14 residues. CDR1 LGHDT and CDR2 YNNKEL come from the germline V gene (reference sequence). With 4 bases removed from V and 0 bases from J, the gap between germline ends came to 8 bases. In nucleotides, the CDR3 is TGTGCCAGCAGCCCTAGTGAGAGCACAGATACGCAGTATTTT. Encoded protein: CASSPSESTDTQYF.

CDR3 in DNA: TGTGCCAGCAGCCCGGAAGGGGATGTGGGTTCACCCCTCCACTTT. Encoded protein: CASSPEGDVGSPLHF. The V call is TRBV9, the J call TRBJ1-6; possible D gene TRBD1, 5 bases. CDR3 length: 15 amino acids. V shed 4 bases and J shed 9 bases, with 17 bases lying between them. Per germline, CDR1 SGDLS and CDR2 YYNGEE.

The chain has TRBV30 and TRBJ1-5, with D possibly being TRBD1 (6 bases). The V and J ends lost 7 bases and 7 bases respectively, with 14 bases between them. The CDR3 has 12 amino acids. Germline lookup yields CDR1 GTSNPN and CDR2 SVGIG (reference sequence). This CDR3 is CAFRGFGQPQHF. For the CDR3, the DNA is TGTGCCTTTAGGGGGTTCGGCCAGCCCCAGCATTTT.

The CDR3 here is CASSTGTSGRPGELFF. Here the CDR3 DNA reads TGTGCCAGCAGCACAGGGACTAGCGGGAGACCCGGGGAGCTGTTTTTT. The gene calls are TRBV5-4 and TRBJ2-2, with 14 bases matching TRBD2. Trimming took 4 bases from V and 6 from J; bases not matched to a gene: 5. This CDR3 has 16 amino acids. Germline values: CDR1 SGHNT, CDR2 YYREEE (reference sequence).

The CDR3 spells CAWSGRQFTASPLHF. The CDR3 nucleotides read TGTGCCTGGAGTGGCCGACAGTTTACCGCCTCACCCCTCCACTTT. V is TRBV30 and J is TRBJ1-6; maybe TRBD1 (5 bases). The length of the CDR3 is 15 residues. V lost 1 base to trimming and J lost 10 bases, with 17 bases between them. Germline V gene lookup returns CDR1 GTSNPN and CDR2 SVGIG (reference sequence).

V gene TRBV4-3 combines with J gene TRBJ1-4, with 8 bases aligning to TRBD1. CDR3 length: 16 residues. V gave up 1 base and J gave up 5 bases; unmatched junction bases: 6. Germline-derived CDR1 and CDR2 are LGHNA and YSLEER. Here the CDR3 reads CASSQAQDRGNEKLFF. CDR3 in DNA: TGCGCCAGCAGCCAAGCCCAAGACAGGGGAAATGAAAAACTGTTTTTT.

This clone was observed a single time. This chain links TRBV18 with TRBJ2-1, with D unclear. The CDR3 spans 12 residues. V was shortened by 6 bases and J by 4 bases, with 7 bases between the two germline ends. Germline V gene lookup returns CDR1 KGHSH and CDR2 LQKENI. CDR3 loop: CASSPKYNEQFF. DNA of the CDR3: TGTGCCAGCTCCCCCAAATACAATGAGCAGTTCTTC.

V is TRBV25-1 and J is TRBJ2-1; TRBD2 aligns across 10 bases. Germline CDR1 and CDR2: MGHDK and SYGVNS. The CDR3 loop spans 15 amino acids. The ends lost 6 bases at V and 5 bases at J; junction bases unmatched: 7. The CDR3 region is CASSPSSGGDNEQFF. The CDR3 DNA sequence: TGTGCCAGCAGCCCATCGAGCGGGGGGGACAATGAGCAGTTCTTC.

V and J are TRBV10-2 and TRBJ2-1, with 8 bases identical to TRBD1. The germline gives CDR1 WSHSY, CDR2 SAAADI. The ends lost 6 bases at V and 4 bases at J; junction bases unmatched: 5. This CDR3 spans 14 amino acids. The CDR3 DNA sequence: TGCGCCAGCAGCAACAGGGGGGATTACAATGAGCAGTTCTTC. Residues: CASSNRGDYNEQFF.

The chain is built from TRBV24-1 and TRBJ2-1; 9 positions agree with TRBD2. After removal of 7 bases from V and 3 bases from J, the junction contained 6 bases not matched to a gene. The germline gives CDR1 KGHDR, CDR2 SFDVKD. This CDR3 is 15 amino acids long. CDR3 region: CATSRASGNYNEQFF. The CDR3 region has the DNA TGTGCCACCAGCCGGGCTAGCGGGAACTACAATGAGCAGTTCTTC.

The genes are TRBV5-1 and TRBJ2-5; unclear D gene. There are 14 residues in the CDR3. V was clipped by 0 bases and J by 7 bases, with 13 bases between them. Germline loops: CDR1 SGHRS, CDR2 YFSETQ. CDR3 protein: CASSLGAGPRTQYF. The CDR3 DNA reads TGCGCCAGCAGCTTGGGCGCAGGCCCAAGGACCCAGTACTTC.

The V and J genes are TRBV6-5 and TRBJ2-5; possibly TRBD2 for D (7 bases). The CDR3 is 14 residues long. V was pared by 6 bases and J by 4 bases, with 15 bases between. Germline loops: CDR1 MNHEY, CDR2 SVGAGI. CDR3 loop: CASRKRGGRETQYF. The CDR3 DNA is TGTGCCAGCAGGAAAAGGGGGGGCAGAGAGACCCAGTACTTC.

The chain joins TRBV7-8 to TRBJ1-3; D not certain. Germline-derived CDR1 and CDR2 are SGHVS and FQNEAQ. The CDR3 loop spans 16 amino acids. V dropped 2 bases and J dropped 0 bases, with 11 bases sitting between them. The CDR3 DNA reads as TGTGCCAGCAGCTTACAGGAGGCCAGCTCTGGAAACACCATATATTTT. Protein product: CASSLQEASSGNTIYF.

The chain employs TRBV7-9 and TRBJ1-2, with unresolved D. Germline lookup yields CDR1 SEHNR and CDR2 FQNEAQ (reference sequence). V dropped 1 base and J dropped 9 bases, with 6 bases sitting between them. The CDR3 contains 11 residues. The chain's CDR3 is CASSLGVSYTF. The CDR3, as DNA: TGTGCCAGCAGCTTAGGAGTGAGCTACACCTTC.